The 6 T cell receptor beta chains listed next were all sequenced from one sample in a study of blood T cell repertoires in COVID-19. Sequenced by immunoSEQ multiplex PCR; TCRdb stores in-frame clones only, minus some. The sample has some 200,000 clones, roughly nine tenths seen once; the top ten hold around 0.76%. The sample comprised peripheral blood. These receptors were taken from an older woman with acute or convalescent COVID-19.

The J gene is TRBJ2-1, the V gene TRBV7-3; 11 bases are shared with TRBD2. The CDR3 has 15 amino acids. Germline assignment: CDR1 SGHTA and CDR2 FQGTGA. With 2 bases clipped from V and 4 bases from J, the junction kept 1 base outside the gene matches. The chain's CDR3 is CASSLRLAGYNEQFF. The DNA for the CDR3 is TGTGCCAGCAGCTTACGACTAGCGGGATACAATGAGCAGTTCTTC.

The rearrangement joins TRBV7-9 to TRBJ1-1; D unresolved. The CDR3 spans 16 residues. Germline V gene data show CDR1 as SEHNR and CDR2 as FQNEAQ (reference sequence). V shed 3 bases and J shed 6 bases, with 20 bases lying between them. The CDR3 sequence is CASSFRKREGHSEAFF. CDR3 DNA: TGTGCCAGCAGCTTTCGGAAACGGGAAGGTCACTCTGAAGCTTTCTTT. Based on the CDR3 plus reference TRBV7-9 and TRBJ1-1, the full variable domain is DTGVSQNPRHKITKRGQNVTFRCDPISEHNRLYWYRQTLGQGPEFLTYFQNEAQLEKSRLLSDRFSAERPKGSFSTLEIQRTEQGDSAMYLCASSFRKREGHSEAFFGQGTRLTVV.

The rearrangement joins TRBV28 to TRBJ2-5, with TRBD2 identical over 7 bases. This CDR3 comprises 14 residues. The trim removed 6 bases at V and 6 bases at J, leaving 10 bases unmatched. Germline CDR1 and CDR2: MDHEN and SYDVKM. The DNA for the CDR3 is TGTGCCAGCAGGGCCGGGACCGGGGGGAAGACCCAGTACTTC. Translated, it gives CASRAGTGGKTQYF.

The chain has TRBV27 and TRBJ2-3; D remains unclear. Trimming pared 7 bases from V and 4 bases from J, leaving 21 bases between. The CDR3 has 16 residues. Germline loops: CDR1 MNHEY, CDR2 SMNVEV (reference sequence). The CDR3 bases are TGTGCCAGCACCCCTTATAAGTCCTACCAGGCAGATACGCAGTATTTT. Its protein is CASTPYKSYQADTQYF.

J is TRBJ1-1 and V is TRBV29-1; perhaps TRBD1 as D (6 bases). CDR1 is SQVTM and CDR2 is ANQGSEA in the germline V gene. The CDR3 contains 14 residues. V lost 5 bases, J lost 1 base, and 14 bases lay in between. This CDR3 reads CSVRDIAPNTEAFF. DNA of the CDR3: TGCAGCGTTCGGGACATCGCCCCGAACACTGAAGCTTTCTTT. Based on the CDR3 plus reference TRBV29-1 and TRBJ1-1, the full variable domain is SAVISQKPSRDICQRGTSLTIQCQVDSQVTMMFWYRQQPGQSLTLIATANQGSEATYESGFVIDKFPISRPNLTFSTLTVSNMSPEDSSIYLCSVRDIAPNTEAFFGQGTRLTVV.

This chain's CDR3 is CASSPAGGSWETQYF. CDR3 DNA sequence: TGTGCCAGCAGCCCCGCGGGCGGTTCGTGGGAGACCCAGTACTTC. The V and J genes are TRBV7-2 and TRBJ2-5, with D possibly matching TRBD2 (5 bases). Germline CDR1 is SGHTA and CDR2 is FQGNSA. V was clipped by 5 bases and J by 5 bases, with 18 bases between them. The CDR3 totals 15 residues.